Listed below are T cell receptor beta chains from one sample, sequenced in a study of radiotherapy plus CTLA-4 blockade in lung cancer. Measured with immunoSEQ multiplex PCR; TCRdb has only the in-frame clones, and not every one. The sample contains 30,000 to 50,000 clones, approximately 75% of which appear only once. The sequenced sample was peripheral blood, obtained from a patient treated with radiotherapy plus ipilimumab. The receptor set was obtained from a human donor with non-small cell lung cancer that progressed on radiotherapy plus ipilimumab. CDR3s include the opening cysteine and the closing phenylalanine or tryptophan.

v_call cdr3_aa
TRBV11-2 CASSFRAGGGDTQYF
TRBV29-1 CSAYTGTAYGYTF
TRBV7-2 CASSALGSGTQYF
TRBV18 CASSPKQVGNTGELFF
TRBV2 CASRGLAGGPETQYF
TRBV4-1 CASSQEGHSSYEQYF
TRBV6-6 CASSGAPNFIQYF
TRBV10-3 CAISDPSGAGYEQYF
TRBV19 CASKKPGGSEAFF
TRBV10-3 CAISRGAVGSYNSPLHF
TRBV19 CASSIDWEDQPQHF
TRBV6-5 CASTHGQPGNYEQYF
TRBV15 CATSRTGVGGELFF
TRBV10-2 CASSATGTRRSADTQYF
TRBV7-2 CASSLRRRTEAFF
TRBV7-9 CASSIPQSYEQYF
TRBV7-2 CASSPIAGAGGDTQYF
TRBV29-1 CSVDQGYEQYF
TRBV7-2 CASSSGDRVYGYTF
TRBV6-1 CASSGGTGGYNSPLHF
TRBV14 CASSPGLAGVSYEQYF
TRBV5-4 CASSLGDRGNDYTF
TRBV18 CASSPQRAPNTGELFF
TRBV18 CASSPLSQTDTQYF
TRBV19 CASTEGQGPGPETQYF
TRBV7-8 CASSLVGPGYEQYF
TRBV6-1 CASSEARGLPPYEQYF
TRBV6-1 CASSQTSVSTDTQYF
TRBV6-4 CASRGTSGAKETQYF
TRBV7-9 CASSLDWNEQFF
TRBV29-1 CSVGGPSGQETQYF
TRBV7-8 CASSVVGQGNTEAFF
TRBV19 CASRTYTEAFF
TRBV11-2 CASSPLRRTRNTDTQYF
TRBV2 CASRAGGGSYNEQFF
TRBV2 CASRKTGTGYTEAFF
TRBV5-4 CASSLQGAGYNEQFF
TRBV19 CASSTGREKLFF
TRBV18 CASSPGIREQYF